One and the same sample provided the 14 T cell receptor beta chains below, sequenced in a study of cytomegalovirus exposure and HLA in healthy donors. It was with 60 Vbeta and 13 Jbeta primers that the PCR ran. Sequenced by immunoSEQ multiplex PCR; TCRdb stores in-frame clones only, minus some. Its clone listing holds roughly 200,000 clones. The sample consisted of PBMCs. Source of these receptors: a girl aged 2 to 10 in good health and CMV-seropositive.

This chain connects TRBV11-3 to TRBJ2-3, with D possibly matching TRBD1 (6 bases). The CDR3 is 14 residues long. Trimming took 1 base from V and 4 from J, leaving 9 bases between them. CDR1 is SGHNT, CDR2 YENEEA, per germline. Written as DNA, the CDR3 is TGTGCCAGCAGCTTAGCCTCAGGGGCAGATACGCAGTATTTT. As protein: CASSLASGADTQYF.

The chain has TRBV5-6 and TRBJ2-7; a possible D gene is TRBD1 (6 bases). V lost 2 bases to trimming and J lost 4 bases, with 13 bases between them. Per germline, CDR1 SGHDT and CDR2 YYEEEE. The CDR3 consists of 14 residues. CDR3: CASSFPKGGYEQYF. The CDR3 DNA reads TGTGCCAGCAGCTTCCCGAAAGGGGGATACGAGCAGTACTTC.

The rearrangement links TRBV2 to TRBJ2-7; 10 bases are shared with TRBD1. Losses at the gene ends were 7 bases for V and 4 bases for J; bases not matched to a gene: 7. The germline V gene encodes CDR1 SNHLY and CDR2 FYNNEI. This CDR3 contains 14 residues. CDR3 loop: CASKRDRGRYEQYF. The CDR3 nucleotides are TGTGCCAGCAAGAGGGACAGGGGTAGATACGAGCAGTACTTC.

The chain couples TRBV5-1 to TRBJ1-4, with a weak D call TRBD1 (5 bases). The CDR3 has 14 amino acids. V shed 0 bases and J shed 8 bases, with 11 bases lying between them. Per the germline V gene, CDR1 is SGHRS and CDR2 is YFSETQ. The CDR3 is CASSLVGEGEKLFF. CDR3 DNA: TGCGCCAGCAGCTTGGTAGGGGAAGGAGAAAAACTGTTTTTT.

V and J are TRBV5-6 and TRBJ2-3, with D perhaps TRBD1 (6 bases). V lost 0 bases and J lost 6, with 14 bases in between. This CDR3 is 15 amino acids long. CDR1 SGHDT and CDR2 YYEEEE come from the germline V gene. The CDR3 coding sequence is TGTGCCAGCAGCTTGGGTCAGGGGCCCGCGGATACGCAGTATTTT. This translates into CASSLGQGPADTQYF.

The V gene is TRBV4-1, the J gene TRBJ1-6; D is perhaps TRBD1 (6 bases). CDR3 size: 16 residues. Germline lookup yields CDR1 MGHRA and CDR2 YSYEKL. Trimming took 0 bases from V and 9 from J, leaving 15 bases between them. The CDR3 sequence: CASSQDFAGAGSPLHF. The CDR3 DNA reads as TGCGCCAGCAGCCAAGATTTTGCGGGGGCAGGTTCACCCCTCCACTTT.

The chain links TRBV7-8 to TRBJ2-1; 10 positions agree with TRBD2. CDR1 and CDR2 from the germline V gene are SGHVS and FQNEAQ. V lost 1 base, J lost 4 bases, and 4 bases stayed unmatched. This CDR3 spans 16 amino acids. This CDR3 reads CASSLGGTSVYNEQFF. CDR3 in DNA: TGTGCCAGCAGCTTAGGTGGGACTAGCGTATACAATGAGCAGTTCTTC.

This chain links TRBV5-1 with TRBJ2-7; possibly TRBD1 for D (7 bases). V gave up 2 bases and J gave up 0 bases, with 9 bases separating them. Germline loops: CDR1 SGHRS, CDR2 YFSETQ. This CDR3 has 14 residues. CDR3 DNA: TGCGCCAGCAGCTTTCAGGGGGGCTCCTACGAGCAGTACTTC. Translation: CASSFQGGSYEQYF.

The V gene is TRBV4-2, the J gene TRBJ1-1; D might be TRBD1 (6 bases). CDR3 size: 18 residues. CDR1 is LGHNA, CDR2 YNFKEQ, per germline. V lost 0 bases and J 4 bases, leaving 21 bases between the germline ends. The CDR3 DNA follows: TGTGCCAGCAGCCAAGATATCGCGGCTCAGGGGAGGGGCACTGAAGCTTTCTTT. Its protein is CASSQDIAAQGRGTEAFF.

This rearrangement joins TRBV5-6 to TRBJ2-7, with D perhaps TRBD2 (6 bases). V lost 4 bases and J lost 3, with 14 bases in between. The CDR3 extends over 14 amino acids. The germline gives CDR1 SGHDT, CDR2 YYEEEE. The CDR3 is CASSGDWPLYEQYF. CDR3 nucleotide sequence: TGTGCCAGCAGCGGGGACTGGCCCCTCTACGAGCAGTACTTC.

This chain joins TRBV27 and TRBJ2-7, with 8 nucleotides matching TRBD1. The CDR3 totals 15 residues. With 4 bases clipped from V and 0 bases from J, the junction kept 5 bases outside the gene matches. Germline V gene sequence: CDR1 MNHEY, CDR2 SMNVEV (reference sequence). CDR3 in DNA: TGTGCCAGCAGTTCCGGACAGGGTCTCTCCTACGAGCAGTACTTC. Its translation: CASSSGQGLSYEQYF.

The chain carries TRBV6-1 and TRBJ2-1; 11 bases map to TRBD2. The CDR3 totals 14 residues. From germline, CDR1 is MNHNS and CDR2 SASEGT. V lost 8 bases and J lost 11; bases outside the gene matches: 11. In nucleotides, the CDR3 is TGTGCCAGCTCGTTTGGGACTAGCGGTACTAAGCAGTTCTTC. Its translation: CASSFGTSGTKQFF.

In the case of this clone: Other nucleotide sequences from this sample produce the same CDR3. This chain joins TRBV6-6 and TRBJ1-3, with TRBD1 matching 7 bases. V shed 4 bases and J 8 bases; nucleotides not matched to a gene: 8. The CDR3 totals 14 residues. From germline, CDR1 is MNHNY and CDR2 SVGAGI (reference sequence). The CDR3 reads CASSFGQAGDTIYF. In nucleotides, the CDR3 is TGTGCCAGCAGTTTTGGACAGGCAGGAGACACCATATATTTT.

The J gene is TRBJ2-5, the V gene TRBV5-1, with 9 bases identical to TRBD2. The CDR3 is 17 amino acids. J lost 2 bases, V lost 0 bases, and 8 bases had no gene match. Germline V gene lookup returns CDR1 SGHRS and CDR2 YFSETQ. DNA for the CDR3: TGCGCCAGCAGCTTGGTCCGCGGGAGGGGTGGACAAGAGACCCAGTACTTC. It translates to CASSLVRGRGGQETQYF.